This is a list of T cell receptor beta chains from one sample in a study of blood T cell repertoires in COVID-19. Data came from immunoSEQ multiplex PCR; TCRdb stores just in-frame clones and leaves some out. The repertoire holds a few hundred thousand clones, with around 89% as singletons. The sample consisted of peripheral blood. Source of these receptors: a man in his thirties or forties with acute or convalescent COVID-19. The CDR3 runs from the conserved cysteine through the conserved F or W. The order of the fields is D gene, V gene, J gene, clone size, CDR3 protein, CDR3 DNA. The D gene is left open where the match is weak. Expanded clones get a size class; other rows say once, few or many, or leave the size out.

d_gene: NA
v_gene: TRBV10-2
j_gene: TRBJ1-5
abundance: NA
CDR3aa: CASGPKQGSNQPQHF
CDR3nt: TGCGCCAGCGGCCCAAAACAGGGTAGCAATCAGCCCCAGCATTTT

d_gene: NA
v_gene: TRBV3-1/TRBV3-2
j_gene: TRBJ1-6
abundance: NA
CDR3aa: CASSQSDRANSPLHF
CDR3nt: TGTGCCAGCAGCCAGTCCGACAGAGCTAATTCACCCCTCCACTTT

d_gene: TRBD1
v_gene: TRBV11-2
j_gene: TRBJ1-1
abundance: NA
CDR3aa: CASSLFVGLRGHHTEAFF
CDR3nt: TGTGCCAGCAGCTTATTCGTTGGCCTCAGGGGGCACCACACTGAAGCTTTCTTT

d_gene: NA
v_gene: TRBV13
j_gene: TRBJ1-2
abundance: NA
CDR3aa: CASSLDREYGYTF
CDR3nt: TGTGCCAGCAGCTTAGATCGGGAATATGGCTACACCTTC

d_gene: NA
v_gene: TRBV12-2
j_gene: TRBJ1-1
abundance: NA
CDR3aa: CASRLDFLTGKGGEAFF
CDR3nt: TGTGCAAGTCGCTTAGATTTCCTGACAGGGAAAGGTGGTGAAGCTTTCTTT

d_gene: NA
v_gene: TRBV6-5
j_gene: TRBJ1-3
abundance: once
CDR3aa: CASSLGGATGNTIYF
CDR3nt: TGTGCCAGCAGTTTGGGGGGGGCCACAGGAAACACCATATATTTT

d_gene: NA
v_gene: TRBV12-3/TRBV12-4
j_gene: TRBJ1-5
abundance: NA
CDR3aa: CASNSPTDQPQHF
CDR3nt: TGTGCCAGCAATTCACCCACTGATCAGCCCCAGCATTTT

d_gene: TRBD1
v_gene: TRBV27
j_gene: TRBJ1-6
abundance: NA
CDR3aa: CASRPTQTGLVPLHF
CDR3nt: TGTGCCAGCAGACCTACTCAGACAGGGTTGGTACCCCTCCACTTT

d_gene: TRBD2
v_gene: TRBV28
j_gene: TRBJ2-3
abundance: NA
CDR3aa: CASNPLAGGHRDTQYF
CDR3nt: TGTGCCAGCAACCCACTAGCGGGGGGGCATAGAGATACGCAGTATTTT

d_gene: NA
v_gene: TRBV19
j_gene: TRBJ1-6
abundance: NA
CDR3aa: CASSQQGGSPLHF
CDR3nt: TGTGCCAGTAGCCAACAGGGTGGTTCACCCCTCCACTTT

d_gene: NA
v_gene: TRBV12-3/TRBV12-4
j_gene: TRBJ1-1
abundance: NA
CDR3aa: CASKLNTEAFF
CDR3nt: TGTGCCAGCAAACTAAACACTGAAGCTTTCTTT

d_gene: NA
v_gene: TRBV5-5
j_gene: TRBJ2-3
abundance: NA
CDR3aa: CASSPPHPTDTQYF
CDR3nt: TGTGCCAGCAGCCCGCCACACCCCACAGATACGCAGTATTTT

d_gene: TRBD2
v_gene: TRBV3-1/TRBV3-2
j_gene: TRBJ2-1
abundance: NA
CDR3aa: CASSQGVPGGRYNEQFF
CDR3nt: TGTGCCAGCAGCCAGGGCGTGCCGGGAGGGCGGTACAATGAGCAGTTCTTC

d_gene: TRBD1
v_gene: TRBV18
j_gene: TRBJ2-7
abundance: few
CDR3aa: CASSYNAPGTAYEQYF
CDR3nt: TGTGCCAGCTCGTATAATGCTCCGGGGACAGCCTACGAGCAGTACTTC